This TCR beta chain comes out of a study of T cells in Graves' hyperthyroidism and ophthalmopathy. Looking at the study overall: Peripheral blood was drawn at first diagnosis, prior to all treatment. Study results and limitations: Most thyroid-expanded clonotypes above 0.001 were also found in blood.

TCR beta CDR3 regions were amplified from RNA transcripts. The HTBI primer set drove a first-round RT-PCR of the TCR CDR3. TCRdb reanalysed the multiplex PCR reads using MiXCR and keeps one entry per CDR3 protein. The sample shows under 300,000 distinct CDR3 sequences, approximately 21% of them seen only once. Worth noting for this clonotype: Its cognate antigen is unknown.

The study included ophthalmopathy patients with Clinical Activity Score at least 3, NOSPECS grade at least 4 and duration under 3 months. PBMCs stemmed from around 9.3 ml fresh peripheral blood. In germline, CDR1 is SNHLY, CDR2 FYNNEI. This CDR3 contains 14 residues. Between the trimmed V and J ends, which lost 6 bases and 5 bases, there was a span of 16 bases. The sample was blood. The receptor's source is a man younger than 45 with Graves' ophthalmopathy. J is TRBJ1-1 and V is TRBV2; TRBD1 might be the D (6 bases). The CDR3: CASRVSGGDTEAFF. The CDR3 DNA is TGTGCCAGCAGGGTCTCCGGGGGCGATACTGAAGCTTTCTTT.